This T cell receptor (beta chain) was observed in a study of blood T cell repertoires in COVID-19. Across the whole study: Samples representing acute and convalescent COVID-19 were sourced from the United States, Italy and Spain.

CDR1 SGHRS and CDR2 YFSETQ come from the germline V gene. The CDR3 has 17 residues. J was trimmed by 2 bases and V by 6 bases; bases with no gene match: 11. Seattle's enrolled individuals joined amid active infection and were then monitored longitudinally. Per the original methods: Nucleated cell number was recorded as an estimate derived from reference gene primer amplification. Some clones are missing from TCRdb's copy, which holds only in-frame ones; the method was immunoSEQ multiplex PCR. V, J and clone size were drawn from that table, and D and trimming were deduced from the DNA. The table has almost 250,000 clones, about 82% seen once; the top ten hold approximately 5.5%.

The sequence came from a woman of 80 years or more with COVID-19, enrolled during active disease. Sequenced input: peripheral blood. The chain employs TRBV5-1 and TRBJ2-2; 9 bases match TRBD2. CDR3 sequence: CASTGSPSGANTGELFF. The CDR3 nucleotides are TGCGCCAGCACCGGATCCCCTAGCGGGGCTAACACCGGGGAGCTGTTTTTT.